What follows are 25 T cell receptor beta chains derived from one specimen sequenced in a study of CXCR3-negative and CXCR3-positive naive CD8 T cells. TRB cDNA was prepared as libraries by UMI-labeled 5' RACE. TCRdb re-called the 5' RACE reads and gives one entry per CDR3 protein, without DNA. The sample data list 65,000 to 75,000 distinct CDR3 sequences. The sample taken for sequencing was naive CXCR3- CD8+ T cells from blood. Regarding subset: CD45RO-CCR7+CD27+CD95- naive CD8+ T cells lacking CXCR3 (TNR3-). The receptor source for this set is a human donor in good health. Some clones in this sample may be carry-over from other donors' samples.

The genes are TRBV28 and TRBJ2-7; without DNA, the TCRdb call of TRBD1 cannot be checked. CDR1 is MDHEN and CDR2 is SYDVKM in the germline V gene. The CDR3 is made up of 15 amino acids. The CDR3 spells CASSFGQGVTYEQYF. Full variable domain (outside the CDR3, taken from reference TRBV28 and TRBJ2-7): DVKVTQSSRYLVKRTGEKVFLECVQDMDHENMFWYRQDPGLGLRLIYFSYDVKMKEKGDIPEGYSVSREKKERFSLILESASTNQTSMYLCASSFGQGVTYEQYFGPGTRLTVT.

The V gene is TRBV20-1, the J gene TRBJ1-5; as DNA is missing, the TRBD1 call by TCRdb cannot be tested. The V gene's germline CDR1 is DFQATT and CDR2 SNEGSKA (reference sequence). The CDR3 loop spans 14 amino acids. CDR3 region: CSARSRGPNQPQHF.

The V gene is TRBV5-6, the J gene TRBJ2-1. CDR1 and CDR2 (germline): SGHDT, YYEEEE. The CDR3 runs to 14 residues. This chain's CDR3 is CASRDSYTYNEQFF.

The J gene is TRBJ2-7, the V gene TRBV29-1; TCRdb reports TRBD2, a call that lacks DNA to check it against. The CDR3 runs to 14 residues. The germline V gene has CDR1 SQVTM and CDR2 ANQGSEA. The chain's CDR3 is CSVCSGPDRYEQYF.

The V call is TRBV7-9, the J call TRBJ1-2; TCRdb designates TRBD1, a call that cannot be tested without DNA. This CDR3 spans 15 amino acids. Germline CDR1 reads SEHNR; CDR2 reads FQNEAQ (reference sequence). CDR3: CASSLAAPEIYGYTF.

The chain joins TRBV25-1 to TRBJ1-2. CDR1 and CDR2 (germline): MGHDK, SYGVNS. There are 13 residues in the CDR3. The CDR3 spells CASSEGRGSGYTF.

The rearrangement joins TRBV19 to TRBJ1-5; with no DNA, the TCRdb D assignment of TRBD1 cannot be verified. CDR1 and CDR2 (germline): LNHDA, SQIVND (reference sequence). The CDR3 runs 20 residues. The CDR3 region is CASSMGPRRGTGVCNQPQHF.

This chain joins TRBV5-1 and TRBJ2-5; without DNA, the TCRdb call of TRBD1 cannot be checked. The V gene's germline CDR1 is SGHRS and CDR2 YFSETQ. The CDR3 spans 14 residues. The CDR3 loop reads CASSYQGSQETQYF.

V usage is TRBV10-2 and J usage is TRBJ1-5; TCRdb selects TRBD1, and the lack of DNA leaves this call unchecked. This CDR3 region has 14 residues. The V gene's germline CDR1 is WSHSY and CDR2 SAAADI. CDR3 region: CASSESRGSQPQHF.

The gene calls are TRBV7-9 and TRBJ2-3; with no DNA, the TCRdb D assignment of TRBD2 cannot be verified. Germline-derived CDR1 and CDR2 are SEHNR and FQNEAQ (reference sequence). The CDR3 covers 17 residues. The CDR3 reads CASSSPVTSGDTDTQYF.

The chain carries TRBV28 and TRBJ2-5; without DNA, the TCRdb call of TRBD1 cannot be checked. The V gene's germline CDR1 is MDHEN and CDR2 SYDVKM. The CDR3 is made up of 13 amino acids. CDR3: CASTPGVEETQYF.

The chain combines TRBV29-1 with TRBJ2-7. The CDR3 length is 14 residues. Germline CDR1 SQVTM, CDR2 ANQGSEA. The CDR3 loop reads CSVEAADEAYEQYF.

The rearrangement joins TRBV28 to TRBJ2-1; TCRdb lists TRBD2, though no DNA is available to test this call. The CDR3 extends over 15 amino acids. The V gene's germline CDR1 is MDHEN and CDR2 SYDVKM. CDR3 in amino acids: CASSFGGGAENEQFF. Filled out from reference TRBV28 and TRBJ2-1, the complete variable domain reads DVKVTQSSRYLVKRTGEKVFLECVQDMDHENMFWYRQDPGLGLRLIYFSYDVKMKEKGDIPEGYSVSREKKERFSLILESASTNQTSMYLCASSFGGGAENEQFFGPGTRLTVL.

V is TRBV19 and J is TRBJ2-3; lacking DNA, the TRBD2 call made by TCRdb goes unchecked. This CDR3 is built from 14 residues. Germline CDR1 is LNHDA and CDR2 is SQIVND (reference sequence). CDR3 amino acids: CATRILAGADTQYF.

CDR3 protein: CASSLGRAAGINGNTEAFF. The chain employs TRBV13 and TRBJ1-1. The CDR3 spans 19 residues. CDR1 is PRHDT, CDR2 FYEKMQ, per germline (reference sequence).

This chain uses TRBV25-1 with TRBJ1-1; absent DNA, TCRdb's TRBD1 call cannot be checked. Germline V CDR1 and CDR2: MGHDK, SYGVNS. This CDR3 spans 15 amino acids. This CDR3 reads CASGIAGDLNTEAFF.

The chain recombines TRBV4-1 with TRBJ2-2. The CDR3 length is 17 residues. Germline CDR1 MGHRA, CDR2 YSYEKL. This CDR3 reads CASSQTWGTVNTGELFF.

The chain recombines TRBV6-5 with TRBJ2-5; TCRdb reports TRBD1, a call that lacks DNA to check it against. CDR1 and CDR2 (germline): MNHEY, SVGAGI. This CDR3 contains 15 residues. CDR3 region: CASSYSSSPQETQYF.

J is TRBJ2-2 and V is TRBV29-1; no DNA is available, so the TRBD2 call from TCRdb remains unchecked. Germline V gene data show CDR1 as SQVTM and CDR2 as ANQGSEA. This CDR3 comprises 15 residues. The CDR3 sequence is CSAVLAGGNTGELFF.

CDR3: CASSESGGATDTQYF. The gene calls are TRBV6-4 and TRBJ2-3; TCRdb lists TRBD2, though no DNA is available to test this call. Germline CDR1 MRHNA, CDR2 SNTAGT. The CDR3 has 15 residues.

The chain is built from TRBV7-3 and TRBJ2-3; the TCRdb call, TRBD1, lacks DNA for checking. The CDR3 is 16 amino acids. Germline V CDR1 and CDR2: SGHTA, FQGTGA. CDR3 loop: CASSLLGGGGTDTQYF.

According to its frequency, this clonotype is medium-sized. This chain connects TRBV4-1 to TRBJ2-5. Per the germline V gene, CDR1 is MGHRA and CDR2 is YSYEKL. The CDR3 spans 14 residues. The CDR3 reads CASSQEARGETQYF.

The chain couples TRBV29-1 to TRBJ2-2; TCRdb gives TRBD2 as the D gene, but with no DNA this cannot be confirmed. Looked up from germline, CDR1 is SQVTM and CDR2 is ANQGSEA. This CDR3 contains 15 residues. CDR3 region: CSVRGTSGNTGELFF.

The chain links TRBV27 to TRBJ2-5; lacking DNA, the TRBD2 call made by TCRdb goes unchecked. The CDR3 totals 15 residues. CDR1 and CDR2 (germline): MNHEY, SMNVEV (reference sequence). The CDR3 protein is CASSLVSGAQETQYF.

The CDR3 spells CASSQWGGTNTEAFF. The rearrangement links TRBV9 to TRBJ1-1; as DNA is missing, the TRBD1 call by TCRdb cannot be tested. The length of the CDR3 is 15 residues. Germline values: CDR1 SGDLS, CDR2 YYNGEE.